This TCR beta chain originates from a study of shared clonotypes between healthy human individuals. Only in-frame clones appear in the TCRdb table, and some are missing; sequencing was by immunoSEQ multiplex PCR. This sample has some 2,100,000 clones, with 90% to 96% found just once. With 0 bases removed from V and 4 bases from J, the gap between germline ends came to 15 bases. Germline V gene lookup returns CDR1 MGHRA and CDR2 YSYEKL. This CDR3 has 16 amino acids. This TCR was recovered from a man aged 18 to 30 in good health. The chain uses TRBV4-1 and TRBJ1-2; D is undetermined. The sample consisted of naive CD4+ T cells sorted from blood. As to subset: CD45RA+ positively selected. CDR3: CASSQDWAKGFYGYTF. In DNA form, the CDR3 reads TGCGCCAGCAGCCAAGATTGGGCGAAGGGTTTCTATGGCTACACCTTC.